These 15 T cell receptor beta chains were sequenced from one sample in a study of cytotoxic CD8 clonotypes in ibrutinib-treated CLL. The method was immunoSEQ multiplex PCR; TCRdb's version includes in-frame clones alone and lacks a portion of them. The table records approximately 200,000 clones, approximately 68% of them present only once. The material sequenced was PBMCs, taken after 24 months of ibrutinib treatment. The receptors were sampled from a human donor with chronic lymphocytic leukemia.

This clone was found once. This sequence joins TRBV6-6 and TRBJ1-1, with D unresolved. This CDR3 spans 14 amino acids. Trimming pared 5 bases from V and 1 base from J, leaving 11 bases between. Germline lookup yields CDR1 MNHNY and CDR2 SVGAGI (reference sequence). CDR3 residues: CASSLHGRNTEAFF. CDR3 in DNA: TGTGCCAGCAGTCTCCACGGAAGGAACACTGAAGCTTTCTTT.

The V and J genes are TRBV28 and TRBJ2-7; no definite D call. Looked up from germline, CDR1 is MDHEN and CDR2 is SYDVKM. CDR3 length equals 13 residues. Trimming stripped 6 bases from V and 5 bases from J, with 14 bases between. The CDR3 reads CASRPPGVHEQYF. CDR3 bases: TGTGCCAGCAGGCCCCCCGGTGTGCACGAGCAGTACTTC.

V and J are TRBV10-2 and TRBJ2-7; 9 bases fit TRBD1. Germline V lookup: CDR1 WSHSY, CDR2 SAAADI. V was clipped by 4 bases and J by 7 bases; unmatched bases: 8. The CDR3 extends over 14 amino acids. The DNA for the CDR3 is TGCGCCAGCAGTGGGACAGGGGCGAGAACGGAGCAGTACTTC. Protein sequence: CASSGTGARTEQYF.

This clone appeared once. The chain employs TRBV19 and TRBJ2-2, with D tentatively TRBD1 (6 bases). The V end was cut by 7 bases, the J end by 0 bases, with 15 bases between. CDR1 LNHDA and CDR2 SQIVND come from the germline V gene (reference sequence). This CDR3 is built from 16 residues. CDR3 sequence reads: CASIPSGTTNTGELFF. The DNA for the CDR3 is TGTGCCAGTATCCCATCCGGGACAACGAACACCGGGGAGCTGTTTTTT.

This chain uses TRBV30 with TRBJ2-1, with TRBD2 identical over 15 bases. In germline, CDR1 is GTSNPN, CDR2 SVGIG (reference sequence). The CDR3 consists of 17 residues. V was clipped by 4 bases and J by 2 bases; unmatched bases: 6. The CDR3 sequence: CAWTGLAGGGTYNEQFF. CDR3 nucleotide sequence: TGTGCCTGGACGGGACTAGCGGGAGGTGGAACCTACAATGAGCAGTTCTTC.

In DNA form, the CDR3 reads TGTGCCAGCAGTTTACAATGGGGGATGAACACTGAAGCTTTCTTT. Its translation is CASSLQWGMNTEAFF. This chain connects TRBV27 to TRBJ1-1; D is perhaps TRBD1 (5 bases). Deletions cut 2 bases from V and 0 bases from J, with 10 bases between. The CDR3 runs 15 residues. Germline V gene sequence: CDR1 MNHEY, CDR2 SMNVEV (reference sequence).

The chain uses TRBV20-1 and TRBJ2-2; D is unclear. The CDR3 runs to 11 residues. The germline V and J ends were trimmed by 6 bases and 4 bases, with 6 bases remaining between them. Germline-derived CDR1 and CDR2 are DFQATT and SNEGSKA (reference sequence). The DNA for the CDR3 is TGCAGTGCCACCCGCACCGGGGAGCTGTTTTTT. Amino acids: CSATRTGELFF.

There are a few counts of this clone. The chain links TRBV9 to TRBJ1-2; D is unclear. The CDR3 is 12 amino acids. Germline lookup yields CDR1 SGDLS and CDR2 YYNGEE. V gave up 9 bases and J gave up 4 bases, with 13 bases separating them. The CDR3: CATWSGSYGYTF. CDR3 coding DNA: TGTGCCACCTGGTCTGGTTCCTATGGCTACACCTTC.

This clone was recorded a few times. The chain couples TRBV27 to TRBJ1-3, with 7 bases fitting TRBD1. The V and J ends lost 5 bases and 2 bases, in that order; junction bases with no gene match: 3. This CDR3 is built from 14 residues. Germline assignment: CDR1 MNHEY and CDR2 SMNVEV (reference sequence). The CDR3 spells CASSPDRAGNTIYF. The CDR3 DNA is TGTGCCAGCAGTCCCGACAGGGCTGGAAACACCATATATTTT.

The V call is TRBV15, the J call TRBJ2-5, with 9 bases fitting TRBD1. The V gene end was trimmed by 1 base and the J gene end by 3 bases; junction bases not matched to a gene: 15. The CDR3 sequence is 19 residues long. Germline CDR1 LNHNV, CDR2 YYDKDF (reference sequence). CDR3 amino acids: CATSRGLFGGQGLKETQYF. CDR3 nucleotides: TGTGCCACCAGCAGAGGCCTATTTGGGGGACAGGGTTTAAAAGAGACCCAGTACTTC. The complete variable domain, with remaining parts taken from reference TRBV15 and TRBJ2-5, reads DAMVIQNPRYQVTQFGKPVTLSCSQTLNHNVMYWYQQKSSQAPKLLFHYYDKDFNNEADTPDNFQSRRPNTSFCFLDIRSPGLGDTAMYLCATSRGLFGGQGLKETQYFGPGTRLLVL.

The table lists this clone with a few counts. The chain uses TRBV11-2 and TRBJ2-7, with 9 bases that match TRBD1. J lost 5 bases, V lost 9 bases, and 11 bases had no gene match. CDR1 and CDR2 from the germline V gene are SGHAT and FQNNGV. This CDR3 spans 14 amino acids. CDR3 nucleotide sequence: TGTGCCAGTCGCACAGGGGGCGGAAGGGACGAGCAGTACTTC. Its translation is CASRTGGGRDEQYF.

The gene calls are TRBV5-4 and TRBJ2-1; no clear D. Trimming stripped 0 bases from V and 4 bases from J, with 17 bases between. Germline-derived CDR1 and CDR2 are SGHNT and YYREEE (reference sequence). The CDR3 totals 17 residues. DNA for the CDR3: TGTGCCAGCAGCTTGGTCCTACTGGTCGGAGATTACAATGAGCAGTTCTTC. Amino acid sequence: CASSLVLLVGDYNEQFF.

The J gene is TRBJ2-5, the V gene TRBV2, with D possibly matching TRBD2 (5 bases). V shed 2 bases and J shed 5 bases, with 9 bases lying between them. CDR3 length: 13 residues. Germline loops: CDR1 SNHLY, CDR2 FYNNEI. DNA of the CDR3: TGTGCCAGCAGTGAACTCCGAGGGGAGACCCAGTACTTC. Its protein is CASSELRGETQYF.

This chain joins TRBV5-4 and TRBJ2-2, with D unresolved. The length of the CDR3 is 13 residues. Germline lookup yields CDR1 SGHNT and CDR2 YYREEE (reference sequence). The V gene lost 5 bases and the J gene lost 4 bases, with 9 bases spanning the gap. The CDR3 sequence: CASRPTPTGELFF. In nucleotides, the CDR3 is TGTGCCAGCAGACCTACTCCCACCGGGGAGCTGTTTTTT.

The chain links TRBV28 to TRBJ2-7, with 10 bases that match TRBD2. The CDR3 loop spans 14 amino acids. CDR1 is MDHEN and CDR2 is SYDVKM in the germline V gene. Trimming at V came to 6 bases and at J to 6 bases, leaving 8 bases not matched to a gene. The chain's CDR3 is CASREPSGSGEQYF. Written as DNA, the CDR3 is TGTGCCAGCAGAGAGCCTAGCGGGAGTGGCGAGCAGTACTTC. Full variable domain (remainder filled in from reference TRBV28 and TRBJ2-7): DVKVTQSSRYLVKRTGEKVFLECVQDMDHENMFWYRQDPGLGLRLIYFSYDVKMKEKGDIPEGYSVSREKKERFSLILESASTNQTSMYLCASREPSGSGEQYFGPGTRLTVT.